The present T cell receptor beta chain was sequenced within a study of blood T cell repertoires in COVID-19 (dated by TCRdb to about 2020). Study-wide context: Samples covering the acute and convalescent phases of COVID-19 were provided by collaborators in the United States, Italy and Spain. The prospective study material was composed of cDNA or gDNA derived from T cells, B-cell-depleted T cells, or PBMCs. Subjects who had been exposed to COVID-19, were actively infected with it, or had recovered from it provided the deeply sampled blood TCRbeta repertoires that made up the dataset. The repertoires were released in a freely available public database meant as a resource for research on the immune response to SARS-CoV-2. Samples came from the ongoing ImmuneRACE study (first 160 participants) plus 1,254 subjects from 6 global collaborators. The sample metadata nearly always contained a de-identified subject ID, COVID-19 status, age in years and sex. HLA class I and class II types, where available, came from metadata supplied by the sample provider rather than from assay-based typing. General conclusions and limits of the study: The amount of clinical and demographic metadata varied by source and participant and was provided uncurated.

As concerns this clone: Its antigen target is currently unknown. No quality values exist for individual bases; no much larger clone is one base distant.

TCRbeta CDR3 regions were amplified from genomic DNA by means of the immunoSEQ Assay, a bias-controlled multiplex PCR. The original methods were these. Nucleated cell counts per sample were estimated from amplification of reference gene primers within the assay. Sequence reads were collapsed and filtered to measure the absolute abundance of every unique TCRbeta CDR3 rearrangement. Productive Simpson clonality was computed per sample as the square root of Simpson's diversity index over productive rearrangements. Drawn from immuneACCESS, this table holds only the in-frame rearrangements with V and J called that TCRdb kept. Clones are partly lost; checked studies trace under half to an unresolved V gene and leave the rest unexplained. The V and J calls and the clone size are those of that table, but D and trimming were determined from the DNA. This sample gives approximately 120,000 clones in total; 83% of them show up just once. Over 5% of the sample rests with the top ten.

CDR1 and CDR2 were assigned from the germline V gene as LGHNA and YSLEER. From cysteine to phenylalanine, the CDR3 is 16 amino acids long. CDR3 DNA is the only sequence kept; it has 48 bases, read in frame from the first base. V lost 0 bases and J lost 2 bases; the stretch between them is 11 bases long. Collaborating institutions collected whole blood in K2EDTA tubes following their own protocols. For TCRbeta analysis, collaborator samples were shipped as frozen whole blood, as isolated PBMCs, or as DNA extracted from either sample type. The sequenced sample was peripheral blood. This TCR was recovered from a man at least 80 years old with active or convalescent COVID-19. The chain couples TRBV4-3 to TRBJ1-5; TRBD1 is possibly the D segment (5 matching bases). The DNA sequence reads TGCGCCAGCAGCCAAGATAGGTCGGGGGGCAATCAGCCCCAGCATTTT. Its product reads: CASSQDRSGGNQPQHF.